This is a list of T cell receptor beta chains from one sample in a study of blood T cell repertoires in COVID-19. Sequencing used immunoSEQ multiplex PCR; TCRdb keeps in-frame clones, though not all of them. The profile shows about 260,000 clones, around 90% of them singletons. Input material: peripheral blood. Receptors originate from a man aged 55 to 70 who had recovered from COVID-19. CDR3s include the opening cysteine and the closing phenylalanine or tryptophan. Fields, in order: V gene, J gene, CDR3 protein.

V gene: TRBV27
J gene: TRBJ2-5
CDR3 protein: CASSAPGTGYQETQYF

V gene: TRBV5-1
J gene: TRBJ2-5
CDR3 protein: CASSLGGRLGKQETQYF

V gene: TRBV7-3
J gene: TRBJ1-2
CDR3 protein: CASSLTGDYGYTF

V gene: TRBV27
J gene: TRBJ2-7
CDR3 protein: CASSLSQWTGAYEQYF

V gene: TRBV4-1
J gene: TRBJ2-3
CDR3 protein: CASSQAGGGSDTQYF

V gene: TRBV19
J gene: TRBJ2-3
CDR3 protein: CASWTSGGTDTQYF

V gene: TRBV5-6
J gene: TRBJ2-7
CDR3 protein: CASSLSDEQYF

V gene: TRBV5-6
J gene: TRBJ1-5
CDR3 protein: CASSLAGTGAGKQPQHF

V gene: TRBV9
J gene: TRBJ2-3
CDR3 protein: CASSVATISTRFTDTQYF

V gene: TRBV27
J gene: TRBJ2-5
CDR3 protein: CASSHVPETQYF

V gene: TRBV6-5
J gene: TRBJ1-1
CDR3 protein: CASSYSKGQEAFF

V gene: TRBV7-8
J gene: TRBJ2-3
CDR3 protein: CASSLATRLAVTDTQYF

V gene: TRBV4-2
J gene: TRBJ2-7
CDR3 protein: CASSQDEQASYEQYF

V gene: TRBV5-1
J gene: TRBJ1-4
CDR3 protein: CASSLRTGGSEKLFF

V gene: TRBV5-4
J gene: TRBJ2-3
CDR3 protein: CASSSLAGGVDTQYF

V gene: TRBV19
J gene: TRBJ1-2
CDR3 protein: CASRGQGGGGYTF

V gene: TRBV19
J gene: TRBJ2-1
CDR3 protein: CASRGRGLGGYNEQFF

V gene: TRBV5-4
J gene: TRBJ2-7
CDR3 protein: CASSSDWGDPYEQYF

V gene: TRBV7-9
J gene: TRBJ2-7
CDR3 protein: CASSQTGARGYEQYF

V gene: TRBV9
J gene: TRBJ2-1
CDR3 protein: CASSAPLAGANNEQFF

V gene: TRBV4-1
J gene: TRBJ1-1
CDR3 protein: CASSQAGGNTEAFF

V gene: TRBV6-2/TRBV6-3
J gene: TRBJ2-2
CDR3 protein: CASSSWGGPNTGELFF

V gene: TRBV5-1
J gene: TRBJ1-2
CDR3 protein: CASSSRRGDYGYTF

V gene: TRBV7-3
J gene: TRBJ1-1
CDR3 protein: CASSPFTGVNTEAFF

V gene: TRBV7-2
J gene: TRBJ1-2
CDR3 protein: CASSGALTGVRGYTF

V gene: TRBV21-1
J gene: TRBJ2-7
CDR3 protein: CASSKDKGASCDEQYF

V gene: TRBV5-1
J gene: TRBJ1-4
CDR3 protein: CASSRTGTELEKLFF

V gene: TRBV4-2
J gene: TRBJ2-7
CDR3 protein: CASSQVGGQSYEQYF

V gene: TRBV9
J gene: TRBJ1-1
CDR3 protein: CASSFGTGGYTEAFF

V gene: TRBV6-5
J gene: TRBJ1-1
CDR3 protein: CASSYSRSLNTEAFF

V gene: TRBV5-4
J gene: TRBJ2-5
CDR3 protein: CASSRGGVRETQYF

V gene: TRBV19
J gene: TRBJ2-7
CDR3 protein: CASSSGTGGYEQYF

V gene: TRBV5-4
J gene: TRBJ2-7
CDR3 protein: CASSLDRGGYEQYF

V gene: TRBV4-1
J gene: TRBJ2-2
CDR3 protein: CASSHGGQGTPSGELFF

V gene: TRBV19
J gene: TRBJ1-2
CDR3 protein: CASWNRGGAKNGYTF

V gene: TRBV5-1
J gene: TRBJ2-5
CDR3 protein: CASSLARQVETQYF

V gene: TRBV20-1
J gene: TRBJ2-3
CDR3 protein: CTTRSTDTQYF

V gene: TRBV6-5
J gene: TRBJ2-7
CDR3 protein: CASVDRGFTYEQYF

V gene: TRBV7-8
J gene: TRBJ2-7
CDR3 protein: CASSLRQELEQYF

V gene: TRBV6-5
J gene: TRBJ1-5
CDR3 protein: CASSDRGRNQPQHF

V gene: TRBV5-1
J gene: TRBJ2-1
CDR3 protein: CASSLAVTGVEQFF

V gene: TRBV18
J gene: TRBJ2-2
CDR3 protein: CASSYRTENTGELFF

V gene: TRBV9
J gene: TRBJ1-2
CDR3 protein: CASGGTHYGYTF

V gene: TRBV29-1
J gene: TRBJ2-7
CDR3 protein: CSVVPQETYEQYF

V gene: TRBV6-6
J gene: TRBJ1-2
CDR3 protein: CASRTDRKANYGYTF

V gene: TRBV5-1
J gene: TRBJ2-3
CDR3 protein: CASSSGLAGWGEDTDTQYF

V gene: TRBV5-4
J gene: TRBJ2-7
CDR3 protein: CASSQTSGGFYEQYF

V gene: TRBV21-1
J gene: TRBJ2-2
CDR3 protein: CASSRRRGTGEGELFF

V gene: TRBV3-1/TRBV3-2
J gene: TRBJ2-7
CDR3 protein: CASSQEGGYEQYF

V gene: TRBV9
J gene: TRBJ2-1
CDR3 protein: CASSVVLANGEQFF